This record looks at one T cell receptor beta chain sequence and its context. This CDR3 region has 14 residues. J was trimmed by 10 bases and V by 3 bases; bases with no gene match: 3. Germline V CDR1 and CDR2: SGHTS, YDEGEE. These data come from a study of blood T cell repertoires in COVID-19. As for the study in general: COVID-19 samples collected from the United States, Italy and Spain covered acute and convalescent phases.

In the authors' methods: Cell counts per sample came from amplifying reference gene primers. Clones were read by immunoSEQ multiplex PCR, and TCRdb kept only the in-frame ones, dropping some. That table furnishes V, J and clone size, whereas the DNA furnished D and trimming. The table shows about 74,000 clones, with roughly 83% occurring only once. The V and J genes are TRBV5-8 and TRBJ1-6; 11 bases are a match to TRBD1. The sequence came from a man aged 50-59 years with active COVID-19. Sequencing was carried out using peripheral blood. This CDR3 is CASSYRDRGSPLHF. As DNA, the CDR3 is TGTGCCAGCAGCTACCGGGACAGGGGGTCACCCCTCCACTTT.